Detailed here is one T cell receptor (beta chain). Profiled with immunoSEQ multiplex PCR; TCRdb holds only in-frame clones, not every one. The sample has fewer than 60,000 clones; about 93% are singletons. This entry belongs to a study of technical replicates of blood from a few donors. CDR1 is LGHNT, CDR2 FRNRAP, per germline. V lost 7 bases, J lost 2 bases, and 11 bases lay in between. The CDR3 sequence is 13 residues long. The rearrangement links TRBV12-5 to TRBJ1-2, with a weak D call TRBD1 (6 bases). The TCR was taken from a human donor in good health. Some clones in this sample may be carry-over from other donors' samples. Sequencing was carried out using PBMCs. The CDR3 DNA is TGTGCTAGTGCCCTCGACAGGAACTATGGCTACACCTTC. Translating it yields CASALDRNYGYTF.